This is a list of T cell receptor beta chains from one sample in a study of blood T cell repertoires in COVID-19. Sequencing was performed with immunoSEQ multiplex PCR; in TCRdb, only in-frame clones are kept and a portion is missing. In the table there are approximately 190,000 clones, around 87% of which are singletons. Sequencing was performed on PBMCs or T cells enriched from blood (not recorded which). The receptors shown here come from a woman in her 40s in a cohort exposed to, infected with or recovered from COVID-19 (not recorded which). CDR3s include the opening cysteine and the closing phenylalanine or tryptophan. Clone size, where shown, is once, few, many, or a class for clones that have expanded.

clone_size: NA
v_call: TRBV28
j_call: TRBJ1-5
cdr3_aa: CASRGDYSNQPQHF

clone_size: NA
v_call: TRBV6-5
j_call: TRBJ2-1
cdr3_aa: CASIGLAGGKDEQFF

clone_size: NA
v_call: TRBV6-5
j_call: TRBJ1-2
cdr3_aa: CASSSYHNLYGYTF

clone_size: NA
v_call: TRBV9
j_call: TRBJ2-6
cdr3_aa: CASSDHRGVTSGANVLTF

clone_size: once
v_call: TRBV13
j_call: TRBJ2-1
cdr3_aa: CASSLIVRGNEQFF

clone_size: NA
v_call: TRBV14
j_call: TRBJ2-7
cdr3_aa: CASSQRAGTGDYEQYF

clone_size: NA
v_call: TRBV18
j_call: TRBJ1-2
cdr3_aa: CASSPPDSLGSHEGYTF

clone_size: NA
v_call: TRBV5-1
j_call: TRBJ1-2
cdr3_aa: CASSFRSYGYTF

clone_size: NA
v_call: TRBV6-5
j_call: TRBJ1-6
cdr3_aa: CASRTGSSYNSPLHF

clone_size: NA
v_call: TRBV5-4
j_call: TRBJ1-1
cdr3_aa: CAVGQGDTEAFF

clone_size: NA
v_call: TRBV3-1/TRBV3-2
j_call: TRBJ1-2
cdr3_aa: CASSQDWTGDHNYGYTF

clone_size: NA
v_call: TRBV12-3/TRBV12-4
j_call: TRBJ2-3
cdr3_aa: CASKDPGDTQYF

clone_size: few
v_call: TRBV4-1
j_call: TRBJ2-7
cdr3_aa: CASSQEHRSYEQYF

clone_size: NA
v_call: TRBV7-8
j_call: TRBJ1-2
cdr3_aa: CASSEGQAPLGGYTF

clone_size: NA
v_call: TRBV11-2
j_call: TRBJ1-2
cdr3_aa: CASNPRRGAEGGYTF

clone_size: NA
v_call: TRBV7-6
j_call: TRBJ1-1
cdr3_aa: CASSLGGVDTEAFF

clone_size: NA
v_call: TRBV5-1
j_call: TRBJ1-1
cdr3_aa: CASRDRGRNTEAFF

clone_size: NA
v_call: TRBV29-1
j_call: TRBJ1-1
cdr3_aa: CSVGTGATEAFF

clone_size: few
v_call: TRBV4-3
j_call: TRBJ2-7
cdr3_aa: CASSQDPSGAGAYEQYF

clone_size: few
v_call: TRBV10-1
j_call: TRBJ2-7
cdr3_aa: CASSEQGAHEQYF

clone_size: NA
v_call: TRBV7-2
j_call: TRBJ2-3
cdr3_aa: CASSLLAGAVADTQYF

clone_size: NA
v_call: TRBV14
j_call: TRBJ2-7
cdr3_aa: CASSKRQGKTSFTYEQYF

clone_size: once
v_call: TRBV6-4
j_call: TRBJ2-3
cdr3_aa: CASSELASTDTQYF

clone_size: NA
v_call: TRBV9
j_call: TRBJ2-1
cdr3_aa: CASSGNRDNYNEQFF

clone_size: NA
v_call: TRBV19
j_call: TRBJ2-7
cdr3_aa: CASSPFRGLGYEQYF

clone_size: once
v_call: TRBV6-1
j_call: TRBJ2-7
cdr3_aa: CASSENHYEQYF

clone_size: NA
v_call: TRBV10-3
j_call: TRBJ1-2
cdr3_aa: CAISEPGQGKKGYTF

clone_size: NA
v_call: TRBV9
j_call: TRBJ1-5
cdr3_aa: CASSAGGSNQPQHF

clone_size: few
v_call: TRBV13
j_call: TRBJ1-1
cdr3_aa: CASSPRDRSTEAFF

clone_size: NA
v_call: TRBV6-5
j_call: TRBJ1-5
cdr3_aa: CASSYSPGGSQPQHF

clone_size: once
v_call: TRBV4-1
j_call: TRBJ2-7
cdr3_aa: CASSQEDLGQNYEQYF

clone_size: once
v_call: TRBV28
j_call: TRBJ1-2
cdr3_aa: CASSGYREYTF

clone_size: NA
v_call: TRBV19
j_call: TRBJ2-7
cdr3_aa: CASSIVTAGPSYEQYF

clone_size: once
v_call: TRBV7-9
j_call: TRBJ2-2
cdr3_aa: CASSLDGGDGRELFF

clone_size: NA
v_call: TRBV19
j_call: TRBJ1-1
cdr3_aa: CASSMRQGAGAFF

clone_size: NA
v_call: TRBV19
j_call: TRBJ2-1
cdr3_aa: CASSSRLAGVLEQFF

clone_size: once
v_call: TRBV2
j_call: TRBJ1-1
cdr3_aa: CASRDRGVSATEAFF

clone_size: NA
v_call: TRBV19
j_call: TRBJ2-1
cdr3_aa: CASSTAKGVYNEQFF

clone_size: NA
v_call: TRBV4-1
j_call: TRBJ1-3
cdr3_aa: CASSRLTEIPGNTIYF

clone_size: NA
v_call: TRBV25-1
j_call: TRBJ1-2
cdr3_aa: CASRTGDGYTF

clone_size: NA
v_call: TRBV5-5
j_call: TRBJ2-2
cdr3_aa: CASSHPAGANTGELFF

clone_size: NA
v_call: TRBV27
j_call: TRBJ1-5
cdr3_aa: CASAQGSNQPQHF

clone_size: NA
v_call: TRBV6-2/TRBV6-3
j_call: TRBJ2-3
cdr3_aa: CASSSDSPTDTQYF

clone_size: NA
v_call: TRBV7-9
j_call: TRBJ2-7
cdr3_aa: CASSSSLGNRIYEQYF

clone_size: NA
v_call: TRBV7-9
j_call: TRBJ1-1
cdr3_aa: CASSLSRGRGRNTEAFF

clone_size: once
v_call: TRBV4-1
j_call: TRBJ2-2
cdr3_aa: CASSSLGGTGELFF

clone_size: NA
v_call: TRBV14
j_call: TRBJ2-3
cdr3_aa: CASSHQNRVTDTQYF

clone_size: once
v_call: TRBV19
j_call: TRBJ2-7
cdr3_aa: CASSIDISSSYEQYF

clone_size: NA
v_call: TRBV5-1
j_call: TRBJ2-3
cdr3_aa: CASSLGTDSSFPDTQYF

clone_size: NA
v_call: TRBV11-2
j_call: TRBJ1-1
cdr3_aa: CASSLEHRGRSEAFF

clone_size: NA
v_call: TRBV18
j_call: TRBJ2-1
cdr3_aa: CASSPGAGGGHEQFF

clone_size: NA
v_call: TRBV14
j_call: TRBJ2-7
cdr3_aa: CASSEGTVYEQYF

clone_size: NA
v_call: TRBV19
j_call: TRBJ2-2
cdr3_aa: CASSIYRNTGELFF